This T cell receptor (beta chain) was recovered during a study of blood T cells in healthy people across ages (dated by TCRdb to between 2014 and 2016). About the study as a whole: Template switching captured roughly one uniquely barcoded TCR beta cDNA molecule per two T cells in model experiments. Age-related changes in TCR beta repertoire diversity were measured in the study by deep sequencing normalized with unique cDNA molecular identifiers. The donors were split into four age groups: young (average around 15 years), middle-aged (over 35), aged (approximately 60) and long-lived (over 75). Two additional independent replicas of 1 million unique cDNA reads from the same blood draw were analyzed for two donors (one aged 18 to 30 and one aged 80 or older).

The CDR3 runs 14 amino acids, cysteine and phenylalanine included. The retained sequence is limited to the CDR3, 42 bases, with the frame set at the first base. Trimming takes 5 bases from V and 0 bases from J, and the germline ends sit 11 bases apart. From a lookup of the germline V gene (reference sequence), CDR1 and CDR2 are SEHNR and FQNEAQ. The study at large found these results: Donor CMV infection status was unknown, potentially confounding age-related changes in expanded clonotypes. Observed TCR beta diversity per million T cells fell roughly linearly with age, and a significant reduction was already apparent by age roughly 40. There was a strong correlation between observed TCR beta diversity and the percentage of naive T cells measured by flow cytometry. Estimates of total diversity based on one million sequenced T cells were regarded as lower bounds and as underestimates. Compared with the aged group, more naive CD4+ T cells, fewer expanded clones and increased TCR diversity were shown by the long-lived group, suggesting age selection. Conclusive comparison of naive and antigen-experienced compartments was prevented by the profiling of bulk unsorted PBMCs.

Library construction relied on 5' RACE. For sequencing, an Illumina HiSeq 2500 was employed. A second PCR of about 6 to 11 cycles was performed with a sample-barcoded 5' primer and a J-beta primer mix. A unique molecular identifier was introduced onto each TCR beta cDNA molecule by a template-switch 5' adaptor carrying 12 random nucleotides. Each sample yielded at least 2.5 million CDR3-containing paired-end reads. All of the RNA was converted into first-strand cDNA using the Mint cDNA synthesis kit, with a TRBC-specific oligonucleotide serving as the primer. Following uracil-DNA glycosylase treatment, a first 18-cycle PCR with universal primers M1SS and BC2_uni_R was performed on all cDNA. The source study handled its data this way. For normalization, 1 million high-quality reads were randomly selected from each sample, with every read carrying a distinct molecular identifier. Instead of being binned into consensus sequences, reads that shared molecular identifiers were thrown out. MiTCR, with a Q25 quality threshold and the strictest error-elimination algorithm, was used for CDR3 identification, clonotype clustering and error correction. A nonparametric unseen species model using Euler transformation provided a lower-bound estimate of total TCR beta diversity. The public reads were reprocessed in TCRdb via fastp at Q25 and MiXCR, keeping in-frame beta chains. Rows are combined by CDR3 protein, so each entry shows the most common genes and DNA. TCRdb's processing, not the study's, gives the V and J calls here. The sample table records some 940,000 distinct CDR3 sequences; 25% to 35% of these occur just once. The ten most abundant clones make up 10% of the sample.

Only a few counts were recorded for this clonotype. Which antigen it targets is not known. Qualities for individual bases were not recorded, and no much larger clone is one base off. The roughly 39 donors, aged 6 to 90 years, were systemically healthy Caucasian individuals from Russia. Ten milliliters of peripheral blood were collected from each donor into EDTA-treated Vacutainer tubes. Ficoll-Paque density-gradient centrifugation was used to isolate PBMCs, with at least 6.5 million per sample. Trizol reagent was used to extract total RNA from the PBMCs, yielding at least 6 micrograms per sample. For every donor, an aliquot of PBMCs went through flow cytometry to measure the percentages of naive CD45RAhigh/CD27high T cells. The same data also contributed to another study, on T cells of mothers and their children. Reported in the second study: Nine systemically healthy Caucasian individuals, comprising three mothers and their six children, were included as donors. cDNA synthesis consumed the entire amount of extracted RNA, loaded at approximately 1.6 ug RNA in each 15 ul reaction. Sample barcodes and 2-4 random nucleotides were added via the M1S primer in the second PCR. Over 9 million TCR beta CDR3 reads were obtained for each mother, and about 3 million reads were obtained for each child. Thymic selection similarly shapes TCR recombination output in related and unrelated pairs, with minor effect from inherited differences. Related mother-child pairs always showed normalized repertoire overlap that was slightly higher than in unrelated mother-child pairs, though the difference was never significant. Persistent microchimeric T cell clones were not detected, at a sensitivity of approximately 93 clones per million clonotypes. To look for features that set related mother-child pairs apart from unrelated individuals, the researchers ran deep NGS to compare the TCR beta repertoires of mothers and children. Mothers averaged roughly 40 +/- 4 years of age and children averaged about 10 +/- 4 years. After adapters were ligated using NEBNext reagents, the libraries underwent 100+100 nt paired-end sequencing on an Illumina HiSeq 2000. To prevent cross-contamination, the mother and child libraries were prepared one month apart and sequenced in separate runs. Each donor had between roughly 450,000 and 2,300,000 distinct TCR beta clonotypes identified. Naive TCR beta clonotypes were estimated from low-frequency clonotypes matched to each donor's FACS-determined naive share, without sorting.

This clonotype originated in a middle-aged woman in good health. Material: blood. The V and J segments used are TRBV7-9 and TRBJ2-7, with the identity of the D gene unclear. The DNA is as follows: TGTGCCAGCAGCCTCCCGACAAACTCCTACGAGCAGTACTTC. Its amino acids are CASSLPTNSYEQYF.